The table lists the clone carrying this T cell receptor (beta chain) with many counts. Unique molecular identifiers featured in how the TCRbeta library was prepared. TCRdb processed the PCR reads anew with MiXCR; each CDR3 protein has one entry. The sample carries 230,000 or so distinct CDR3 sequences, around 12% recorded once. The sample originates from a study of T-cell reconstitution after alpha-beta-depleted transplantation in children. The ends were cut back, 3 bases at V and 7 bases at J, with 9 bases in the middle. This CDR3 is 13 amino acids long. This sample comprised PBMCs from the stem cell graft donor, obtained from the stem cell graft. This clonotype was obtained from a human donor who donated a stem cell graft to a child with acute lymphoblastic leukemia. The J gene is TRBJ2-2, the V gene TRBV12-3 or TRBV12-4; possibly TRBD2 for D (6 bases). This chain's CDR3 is CASSLGLHGELFF. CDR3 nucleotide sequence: TGTGCCAGCAGTTTGGGACTGCACGGGGAGCTGTTTTTT.